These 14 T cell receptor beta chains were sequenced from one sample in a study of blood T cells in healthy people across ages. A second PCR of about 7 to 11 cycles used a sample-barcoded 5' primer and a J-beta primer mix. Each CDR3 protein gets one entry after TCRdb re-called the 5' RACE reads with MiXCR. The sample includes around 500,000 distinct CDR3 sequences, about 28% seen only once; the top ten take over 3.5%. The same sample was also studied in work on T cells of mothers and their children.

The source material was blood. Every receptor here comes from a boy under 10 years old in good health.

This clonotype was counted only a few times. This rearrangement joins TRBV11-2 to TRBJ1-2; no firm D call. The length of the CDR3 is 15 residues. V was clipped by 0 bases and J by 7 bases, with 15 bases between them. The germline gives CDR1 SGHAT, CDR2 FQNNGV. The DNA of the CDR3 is TGTGCCAGCAGCTTAGATTGGGGTAACGTCGCTGGCTACACCTTC. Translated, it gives CASSLDWGNVAGYTF. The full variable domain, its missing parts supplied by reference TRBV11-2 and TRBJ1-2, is EAGVAQSPRYKIIEKRQSVAFWCNPISGHATLYWYQQILGQGPKLLIQFQNNGVVDDSQLPKDRFSAERLKGVDSTLKIQPAKLEDSAVYLCASSLDWGNVAGYTFGSGTRLTVV.

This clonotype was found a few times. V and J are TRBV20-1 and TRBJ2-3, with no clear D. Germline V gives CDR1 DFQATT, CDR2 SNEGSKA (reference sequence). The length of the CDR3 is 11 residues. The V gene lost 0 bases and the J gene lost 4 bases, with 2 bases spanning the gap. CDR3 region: CSAREPDTQYF. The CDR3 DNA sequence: TGCAGTGCTAGAGAACCAGATACGCAGTATTTT.

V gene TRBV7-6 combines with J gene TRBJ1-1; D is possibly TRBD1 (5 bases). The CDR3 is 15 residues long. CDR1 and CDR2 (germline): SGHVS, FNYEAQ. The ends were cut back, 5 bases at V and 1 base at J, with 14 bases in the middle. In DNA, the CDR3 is TGTGCCAGCAGCCTCTCGGCTGGGACGAACACTGAAGCTTTCTTT. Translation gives CASSLSAGTNTEAFF.

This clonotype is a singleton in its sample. In DNA form, the CDR3 reads TGTGCCAGCAGCCAAGGAGGCGGCGCCCGAAACATTCAGTACTTC. Its translation is CASSQGGGARNIQYF. V gene TRBV3-1 combines with J gene TRBJ2-4, with D uncertain. CDR3 length: 15 amino acids. The germline V and J ends were trimmed by 1 base and 6 bases, with 13 bases remaining between them. Germline lookup yields CDR1 LGHDT and CDR2 YNNKEL (reference sequence).

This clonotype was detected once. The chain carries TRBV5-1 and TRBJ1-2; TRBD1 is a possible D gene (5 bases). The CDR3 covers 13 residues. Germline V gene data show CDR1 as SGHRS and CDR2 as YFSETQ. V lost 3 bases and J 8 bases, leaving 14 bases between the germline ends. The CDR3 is CASSYGATSGYTF. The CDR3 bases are TGCGCCAGCAGCTACGGGGCTACGTCCGGCTACACCTTC. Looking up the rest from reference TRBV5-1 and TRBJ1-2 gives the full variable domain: KAGVTQTPRYLIKTRGQQVTLSCSPISGHRSVSWYQQTPGQGLQFLFEYFSETQRNKGNFPGRFSGRQFSNSRSEMNVSTLELGDSALYLCASSYGATSGYTFGSGTRLTVV.

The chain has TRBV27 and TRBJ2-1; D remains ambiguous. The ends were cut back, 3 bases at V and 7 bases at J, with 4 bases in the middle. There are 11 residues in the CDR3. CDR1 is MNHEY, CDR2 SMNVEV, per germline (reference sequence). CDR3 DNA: TGTGCCAGCAGTTTCGATAATGAGCAGTTCTTC. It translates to CASSFDNEQFF.

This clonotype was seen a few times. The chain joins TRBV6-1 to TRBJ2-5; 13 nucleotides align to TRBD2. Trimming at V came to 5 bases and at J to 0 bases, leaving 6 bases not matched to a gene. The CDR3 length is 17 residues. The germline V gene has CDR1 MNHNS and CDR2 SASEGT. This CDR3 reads CASSRLAGGTDQETQYF. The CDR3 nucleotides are TGTGCCAGCAGTCGACTAGCGGGGGGCACCGACCAAGAGACCCAGTACTTC.

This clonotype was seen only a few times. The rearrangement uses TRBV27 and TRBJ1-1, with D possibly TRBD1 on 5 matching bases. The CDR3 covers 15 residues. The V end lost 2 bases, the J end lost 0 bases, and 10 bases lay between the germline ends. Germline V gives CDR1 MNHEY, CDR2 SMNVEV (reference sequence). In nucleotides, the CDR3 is TGTGCCAGCAGTTTAGAGCGGGGGTTGAACACTGAAGCTTTCTTT. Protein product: CASSLERGLNTEAFF.

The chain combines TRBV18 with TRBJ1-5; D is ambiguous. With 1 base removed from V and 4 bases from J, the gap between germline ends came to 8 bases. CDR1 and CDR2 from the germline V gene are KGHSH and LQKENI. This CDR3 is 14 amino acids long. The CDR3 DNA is TGTGCCAGCTCACCACGGGCTCTAAATCAGCCCCAGCATTTT. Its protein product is CASSPRALNQPQHF.

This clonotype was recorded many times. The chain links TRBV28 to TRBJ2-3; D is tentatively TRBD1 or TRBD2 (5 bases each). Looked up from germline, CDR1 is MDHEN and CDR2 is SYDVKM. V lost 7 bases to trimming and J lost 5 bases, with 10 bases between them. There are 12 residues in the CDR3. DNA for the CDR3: TGTGCCAGCATCGGGGCGGGAGATACGCAGTATTTT. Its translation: CASIGAGDTQYF.

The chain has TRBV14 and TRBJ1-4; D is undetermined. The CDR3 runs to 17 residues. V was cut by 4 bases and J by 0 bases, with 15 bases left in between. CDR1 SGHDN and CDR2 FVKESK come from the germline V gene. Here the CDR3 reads CASSPWAGSATNEKLFF. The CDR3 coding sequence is TGTGCCAGCAGCCCCTGGGCAGGTTCCGCAACTAATGAAAAACTGTTTTTT.

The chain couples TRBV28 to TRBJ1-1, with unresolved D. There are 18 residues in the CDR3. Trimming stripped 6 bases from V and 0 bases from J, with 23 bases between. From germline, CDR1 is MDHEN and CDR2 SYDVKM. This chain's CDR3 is CASSRFPDQDTMNTEAFF. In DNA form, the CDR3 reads TGTGCCAGCAGCCGTTTCCCGGATCAAGACACCATGAACACTGAAGCTTTCTTT.

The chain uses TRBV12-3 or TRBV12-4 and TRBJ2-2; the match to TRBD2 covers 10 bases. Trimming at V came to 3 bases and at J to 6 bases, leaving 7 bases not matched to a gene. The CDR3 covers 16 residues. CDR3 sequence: CASSFISGGAPGELFF. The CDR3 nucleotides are TGTGCCAGCAGTTTCATCAGCGGGGGGGCACCCGGGGAGCTGTTTTTT.

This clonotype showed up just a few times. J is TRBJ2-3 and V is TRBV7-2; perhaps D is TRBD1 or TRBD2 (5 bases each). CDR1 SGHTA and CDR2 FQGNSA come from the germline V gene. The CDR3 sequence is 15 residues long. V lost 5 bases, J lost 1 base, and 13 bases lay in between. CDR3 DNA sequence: TGTGCCAGCAGCCGTACGCTGGGGGGCACAGATACGCAGTATTTT. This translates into CASSRTLGGTDTQYF.